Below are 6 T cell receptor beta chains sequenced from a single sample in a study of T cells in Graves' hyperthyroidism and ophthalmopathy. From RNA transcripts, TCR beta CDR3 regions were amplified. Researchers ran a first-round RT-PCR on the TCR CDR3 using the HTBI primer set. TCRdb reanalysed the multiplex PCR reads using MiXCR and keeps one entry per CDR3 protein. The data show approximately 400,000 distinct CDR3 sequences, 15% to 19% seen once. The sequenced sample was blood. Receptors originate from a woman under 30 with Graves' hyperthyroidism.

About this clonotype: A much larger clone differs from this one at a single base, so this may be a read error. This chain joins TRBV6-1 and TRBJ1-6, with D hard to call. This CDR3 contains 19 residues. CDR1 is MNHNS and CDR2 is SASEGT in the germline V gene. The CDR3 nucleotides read TGTGCCAGCAGTGCAACGTCATTCAGTAGCATGGAATATAGTTCACCCCTCCACTTT. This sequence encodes CASSATSFSSMEYSSPLHF.

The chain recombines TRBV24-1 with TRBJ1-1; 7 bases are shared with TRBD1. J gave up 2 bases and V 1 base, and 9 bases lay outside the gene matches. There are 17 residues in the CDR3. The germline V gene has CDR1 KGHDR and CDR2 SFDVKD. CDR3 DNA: TGTGCCACCAGTGATTTCCCCGACAGGGCACCAAACACTGAAGCTTTCTTT. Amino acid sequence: CATSDFPDRAPNTEAFF.

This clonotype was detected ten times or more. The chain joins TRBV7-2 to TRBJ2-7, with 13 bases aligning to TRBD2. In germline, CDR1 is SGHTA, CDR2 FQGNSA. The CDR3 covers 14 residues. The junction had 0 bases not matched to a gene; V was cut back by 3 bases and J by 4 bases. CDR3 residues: CASSLTSGRYEQYF. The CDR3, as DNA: TGTGCCAGCAGCTTGACTAGCGGGAGGTACGAGCAGTACTTC.

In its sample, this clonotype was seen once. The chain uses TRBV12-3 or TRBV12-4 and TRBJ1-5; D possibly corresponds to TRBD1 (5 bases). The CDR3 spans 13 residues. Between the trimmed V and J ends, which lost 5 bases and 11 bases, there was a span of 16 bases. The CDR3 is CASSRSGRETQHF. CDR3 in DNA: TGTGCCAGCAGTAGATCGGGGCGAGAGACCCAGCATTTT.

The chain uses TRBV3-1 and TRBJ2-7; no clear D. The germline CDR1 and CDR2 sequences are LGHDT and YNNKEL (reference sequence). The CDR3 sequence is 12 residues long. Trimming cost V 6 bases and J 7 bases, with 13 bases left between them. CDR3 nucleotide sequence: TGTGCCAGCAGTCGAGCGAACAATGAGCAGTACTTC. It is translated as CASSRANNEQYF.

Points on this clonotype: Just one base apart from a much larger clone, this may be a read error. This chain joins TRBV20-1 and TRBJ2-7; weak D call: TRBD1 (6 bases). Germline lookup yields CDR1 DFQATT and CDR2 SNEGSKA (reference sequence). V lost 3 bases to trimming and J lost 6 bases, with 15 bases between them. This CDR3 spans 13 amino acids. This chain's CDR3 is CSASHREPIEQYF. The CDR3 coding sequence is TGCAGTGCTAGTCACAGGGAACCCATCGAGCAGTACTTC.